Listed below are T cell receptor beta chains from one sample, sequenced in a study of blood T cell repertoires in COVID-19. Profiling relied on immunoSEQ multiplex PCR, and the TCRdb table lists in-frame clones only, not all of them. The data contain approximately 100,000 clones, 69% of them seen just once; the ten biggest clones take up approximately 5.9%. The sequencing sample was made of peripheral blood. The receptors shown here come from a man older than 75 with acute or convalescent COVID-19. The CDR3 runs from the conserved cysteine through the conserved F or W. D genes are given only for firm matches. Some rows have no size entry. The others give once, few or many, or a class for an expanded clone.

TGCGCCAGCAGCTTGAGGGAGCCGAACACCGGGGAGCTGTTTTTT	CASSLREPNTGELFF	TRBV5-1	TRBJ2-2	15	-	-
TGTGCCATCAGTGGGGTAACAGGGGGCCACGAGCAGTACTTC	CAISGVTGGHEQYF	TRBV10-3	TRBJ2-7	14	TRBD1	few
TGTGCCAGCTCACCCGGGGGCAATCAGCCCCAGCATTTT	CASSPGGNQPQHF	TRBV18	TRBJ1-5	13	-	-
TGCGCCAGCAGCCAAGCGTCGGGGACTAACTATGGCTACACCTTC	CASSQASGTNYGYTF	TRBV4-1	TRBJ1-2	15	-	-
TGCGCCAGCAGCCATGACTCCGGGTACACCGGGGAGCTGTTTTTT	CASSHDSGYTGELFF	TRBV4-3	TRBJ2-2	15	-	-
TGTGCCATCAGTAATGCGGGGGACGAGCAGTACTTC	CAISNAGDEQYF	TRBV10-3	TRBJ2-7	12	TRBD2	-
TGTGCCAGCAGGAACCGACAGGGGGTTCGCGGAAAACTGTTTTTT	CASRNRQGVRGKLFF	TRBV6-5	TRBJ1-4	15	TRBD1	-
TGTGCCACCAGCAGAGACTTGGACAGGGGCTTGGGCTACACCTTC	CATSRDLDRGLGYTF	TRBV15	TRBJ1-2	15	TRBD1	few
TGTGCCAGTAGCAGTAGCGGGTCGGCCGGGGCCTACAATGAGCAGTTCTTC	CASSSSGSAGAYNEQFF	TRBV19	TRBJ2-1	17	TRBD2	-
TGTGCCAGTAGCTCCGGCGGGGTAACTAACTATGGCTACACCTTC	CASSSGGVTNYGYTF	TRBV19	TRBJ1-2	15	-	-
TGTGCCAGCAGTTACTCGAGCTTGCGGTCCTACTATTTT	CASSYSSLRSYYF	TRBV6-5	TRBJ1-3	13	-	-
TGTGCCAGCAGCCCCGGGAGAGGACAGCCCCAGCATTTT	CASSPGRGQPQHF	TRBV3-1/TRBV3-2	TRBJ1-5	13	-	many
TGTGCCAGCAGTTACTTGACTGGGAACACTGAAGCTTTCTTT	CASSYLTGNTEAFF	TRBV6-6	TRBJ1-1	14	-	-
TGTGCCAGCAGGTCCAACCCCGGGACAGGACTTTACTATGGCTACACCTTC	CASRSNPGTGLYYGYTF	TRBV28	TRBJ1-2	17	TRBD1	-
TGTGCCAGTAGTATCGGGGACAGGGGGACCTACGAGCAGTACTTC	CASSIGDRGTYEQYF	TRBV19	TRBJ2-7	15	TRBD1	-
TGTGCCAGCAGTGAAGGGGGCTTTAACTCCTACGAGCAGTACTTC	CASSEGGFNSYEQYF	TRBV6-1	TRBJ2-7	15	-	-
TGTGCCAGCTCACCCCCGGGTTCCTATGGCTACACCTTC	CASSPPGSYGYTF	TRBV18	TRBJ1-2	13	-	-
TGTGCCAGCAGCCTAGGACTAGCGGGACCCACCGGGGAGCTGTTTTTT	CASSLGLAGPTGELFF	TRBV5-5	TRBJ2-2	16	TRBD2	-
TGCGCCAGCAGCTTAGACAGTCTAGCGGGAGTTTACGAGCAGTACTTC	CASSLDSLAGVYEQYF	TRBV5-1	TRBJ2-7	16	TRBD2	few
TGTGCCAGCAGCCAAGAGGAGATAACAATCTACAATGAGCAGTTCTTC	CASSQEEITIYNEQFF	TRBV14	TRBJ2-1	16	-	-
TGTGCCAGCTCCGTTAGAGGGATGAACACTGAAGCTTTCTTT	CASSVRGMNTEAFF	TRBV6-6	TRBJ1-1	14	-	-
TGCAGCGTTACTAGCGGAAGGCGGACCGGGGAGCTGTTTTTT	CSVTSGRRTGELFF	TRBV29-1	TRBJ2-2	14	TRBD2	few
TGTGCCAGCGGGCTTACCGACAGGGGAGTAGGAGAGACCCAGTACTTC	CASGLTDRGVGETQYF	TRBV27	TRBJ2-5	16	TRBD1	-
TGTGCCAGCAGCCAAGATGCAGACAGAACGAACACTGAAGCTTTCTTT	CASSQDADRTNTEAFF	TRBV4-2	TRBJ1-1	16	-	many
TGTGCCAGCAGCTTAGAGGGGGGGCGCTCAGATACGCAGTATTTT	CASSLEGGRSDTQYF	TRBV11-2	TRBJ2-3	15	-	-
TGTGCCAGCAGCCAAGATGGTAGGGGTACTTATGGCTACACCTTC	CASSQDGRGTYGYTF	TRBV3-1/TRBV3-2	TRBJ1-2	15	-	-
TGCGCCAGCAGCCAAATTCGGAACAGGTTTGAAGCTTTCTTT	CASSQIRNRFEAFF	TRBV4-1	TRBJ1-1	14	-	-